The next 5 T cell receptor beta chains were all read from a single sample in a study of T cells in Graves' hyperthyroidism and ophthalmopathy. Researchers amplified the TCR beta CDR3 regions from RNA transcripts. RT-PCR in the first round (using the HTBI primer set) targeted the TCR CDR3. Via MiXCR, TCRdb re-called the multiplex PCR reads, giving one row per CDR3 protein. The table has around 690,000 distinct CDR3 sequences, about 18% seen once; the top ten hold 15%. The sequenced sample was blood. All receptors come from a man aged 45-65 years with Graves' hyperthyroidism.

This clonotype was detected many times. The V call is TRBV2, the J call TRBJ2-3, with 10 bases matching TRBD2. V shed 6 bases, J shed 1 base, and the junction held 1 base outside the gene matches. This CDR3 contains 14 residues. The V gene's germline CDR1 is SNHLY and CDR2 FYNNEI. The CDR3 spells CASRSGRGTDTQYF. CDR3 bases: TGTGCCAGCAGAAGCGGGAGGGGCACAGATACGCAGTATTTT.

In DNA, the CDR3 is TGTGCCAGCAGACCGCCAGGGCGTAAAAGCAATCAGCCCCAGCATTTT. This codes for CASRPPGRKSNQPQHF. The chain combines TRBV6-1 with TRBJ1-5; a possible D gene is TRBD1 (5 bases). The V gene's germline CDR1 is MNHNS and CDR2 SASEGT. Between the trimmed V and J ends, which lost 6 bases and 1 base, there was a span of 16 bases. This CDR3 contains 16 residues.

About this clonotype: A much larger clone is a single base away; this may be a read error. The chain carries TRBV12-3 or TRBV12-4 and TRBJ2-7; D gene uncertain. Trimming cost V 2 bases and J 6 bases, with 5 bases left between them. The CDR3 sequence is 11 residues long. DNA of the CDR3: TGTGCCAGCAGTTTATTCACCGAGCAGTACTTC. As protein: CASSLFTEQYF.

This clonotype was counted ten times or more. The CDR3 spells CAWTKARTSGIGELFF. The CDR3 bases are TGTGCCTGGACCAAAGCTCGGACTAGCGGGATCGGGGAGCTGTTTTTT. This chain links TRBV30 with TRBJ2-2; 12 nucleotides align to TRBD2. J gave up 7 bases and V 4 bases, and 10 bases lay outside the gene matches. CDR1 and CDR2 (germline): GTSNPN, SVGIG (reference sequence). The CDR3 is made up of 16 amino acids. The full variable domain, rest sourced from reference TRBV30 and TRBJ2-2, is SQTIHQWPATLVQPVGSPLSLECTVEGTSNPNLYWYRQAAGRGLQLLFYSVGIGQISSEVPQNLSASRPQDRQFILSSKKLLLSDSGFYLCAWTKARTSGIGELFFGEGSRLTVL.

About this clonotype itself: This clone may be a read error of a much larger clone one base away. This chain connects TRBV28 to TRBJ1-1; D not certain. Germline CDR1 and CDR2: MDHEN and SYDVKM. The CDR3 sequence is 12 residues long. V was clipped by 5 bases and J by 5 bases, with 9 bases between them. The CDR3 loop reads CASSPLFTEAFF. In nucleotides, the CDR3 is TGTGCCAGCAGTCCCCTTTTTACTGAAGCTTTCTTT.